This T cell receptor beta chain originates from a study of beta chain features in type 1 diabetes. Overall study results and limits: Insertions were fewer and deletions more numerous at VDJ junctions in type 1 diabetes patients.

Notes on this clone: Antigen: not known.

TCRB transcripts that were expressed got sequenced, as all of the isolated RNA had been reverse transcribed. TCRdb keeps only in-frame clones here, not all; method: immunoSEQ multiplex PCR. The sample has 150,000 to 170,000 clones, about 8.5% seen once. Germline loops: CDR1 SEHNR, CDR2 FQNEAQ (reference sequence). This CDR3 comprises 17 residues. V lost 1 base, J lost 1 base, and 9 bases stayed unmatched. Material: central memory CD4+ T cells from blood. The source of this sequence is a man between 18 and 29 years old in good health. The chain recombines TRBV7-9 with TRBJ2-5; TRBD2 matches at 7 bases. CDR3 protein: CASSLEWASGPQETQYF. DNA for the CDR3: TGTGCCAGCAGCTTAGAATGGGCTAGCGGACCCCAAGAGACCCAGTACTTC. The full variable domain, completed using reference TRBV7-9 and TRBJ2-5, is DTGVSQNPRHKITKRGQNVTFRCDPISEHNRLYWYRQTLGQGPEFLTYFQNEAQLEKSRLLSDRFSAERPKGSFSTLEIQRTEQGDSAMYLCASSLEWASGPQETQYFGPGTRLLVL.